This T cell receptor (beta chain) was recovered during a study of blood T cell repertoires in COVID-19. Overall study: Sources were T cells, B-cell-depleted T cells, or PBMCs; the material itself was cDNA or gDNA.

Libraries were prepared by immunoSEQ multiplex PCR; TCRdb keeps only in-frame clonotypes and omits some of them. This sample has some 180,000 clones, with 85% to 90% found just once. Germline V gene lookup returns CDR1 MGHRA and CDR2 YSYEKL. Trimming removed 3 bases from V and 8 bases from J; junction bases left unmatched: 10. The CDR3 totals 16 residues. The chain is built from TRBV4-1 and TRBJ2-1; TRBD2 matches at 10 bases. The sequenced sample was PBMCs or T cells enriched from blood (not recorded which). The receptor comes from a man aged 35 to 55 who had recovered from COVID-19. CDR3 amino acids: CASSQTGTSDPYEQFF. The CDR3 nucleotides are TGCGCCAGCAGCCAGACCGGGACTAGCGACCCATATGAGCAGTTCTTC.